This entry concerns a single T cell receptor (beta chain). What it binds is not known. The data derive from a study of OX40 agonist ivuxolimab in advanced cancers. Study in general: The dose-escalation group included hepatocellular carcinoma, melanoma, renal cell carcinoma and head and neck cancer. Study-level points and caveats: The study found among the lowest clonal expansion in partial responders at 0.1-3.0 mg/kg.

CDR3 length equals 21 residues. Germline V gene sequence: CDR1 SGHTA, CDR2 FQGTGA. V shed 5 bases and J shed 2 bases, with 30 bases lying between them. This table comes from immunoSEQ multiplex PCR, and its TCRdb copy is limited to in-frame clones, with some not included. This table holds approximately 40,000 clones, about nine tenths found once. The V call is TRBV7-3, the J call TRBJ2-2, with a possible D match to TRBD2 (6 bases). This TCR was sampled from an adult with an advanced solid tumor such as melanoma, head and neck, liver or kidney cancer. The material sequenced was CD4+ or CD8+ T cells sorted from blood, taken in a trial of the OX40 agonist ivuxolimab. In DNA, the CDR3 is TGTGCCAGCAGCACCTCGGGGTCGGCGGGACTCGGCCTAGGAAACACCGGGGAGCTGTTTTTT. It specifies CASSTSGSAGLGLGNTGELFF.